The 26 T cell receptor beta chains below were found in one sample sequenced in a study of cytotoxic CD8 clonotypes in ibrutinib-treated CLL. Sequencing was performed with immunoSEQ multiplex PCR; in TCRdb, only in-frame clones are kept and a portion is missing. The table shows approximately 60,000 clones, with approximately 52% occurring only once. The starting material was PBMCs, obtained after 24 months of ibrutinib treatment. The receptors come from a human donor with chronic lymphocytic leukemia.

The table lists this clone with a few counts. This chain connects TRBV5-4 to TRBJ2-7; 8 bases map to TRBD1. V lost 0 bases, J lost 2 bases, and 1 base stayed unmatched. Germline V gene sequence: CDR1 SGHNT, CDR2 YYREEE (reference sequence). This CDR3 comprises 14 residues. DNA of the CDR3: TGTGCCAGCAGCTTGGACAGGGGGACCTACGAGCAGTACTTC. Its translation is CASSLDRGTYEQYF.

This clone appeared once. The CDR3 region is CASSTGQGQETQYF. The DNA for the CDR3 is TGCGCCAGCAGCACAGGACAGGGACAAGAGACCCAGTACTTC. This chain joins TRBV5-1 and TRBJ2-5, with 8 bases that match TRBD1. With V trimmed by 4 bases and J by 2 bases, 4 bases remained unmatched. The CDR3 spans 14 residues. Germline CDR1 SGHRS, CDR2 YFSETQ.

The J gene is TRBJ1-1, the V gene TRBV6-5, with no clear D. The CDR3 has 11 residues. V was clipped by 6 bases and J by 6 bases, with 8 bases between them. CDR1 and CDR2 from the germline V gene are MNHEY and SVGAGI. Written as DNA, the CDR3 is TGTGCCAGCAGGGGAAGACCTGAAGCTTTCTTT. As protein: CASRGRPEAFF.

This sequence joins TRBV19 and TRBJ2-5; possibly TRBD2 for D (6 bases). Germline V CDR1 and CDR2: LNHDA, SQIVND (reference sequence). The CDR3 sequence is 13 residues long. V was clipped by 5 bases and J by 1 base, with 8 bases between them. The CDR3 DNA is TGTGCCAGTAGTCTGGGACTCCAAGAGACCCAGTACTTC. It specifies CASSLGLQETQYF.

V usage is TRBV5-4 and J usage is TRBJ1-2; D is ambiguous. CDR1 and CDR2 from the germline V gene are SGHNT and YYREEE (reference sequence). Trimming removed 0 bases from V and 1 base from J, with 7 bases in between. This CDR3 spans 14 amino acids. The CDR3 DNA reads as TGTGCCAGCAGCTTGGAGGCAGATAACTATGGCTACACCTTC. It translates to CASSLEADNYGYTF.

This chain uses TRBV15 with TRBJ1-2, with a weak D call TRBD1 (5 bases). The ends were cut back, 2 bases at V and 4 bases at J, with 11 bases in the middle. The germline gives CDR1 LNHNV, CDR2 YYDKDF (reference sequence). This CDR3 has 14 residues. DNA for the CDR3: TGTGCCACCAGCAGAATCACAGGCCTCTATGGCTACACCTTC. Translated: CATSRITGLYGYTF. The whole variable domain, remainder taken from reference TRBV15 and TRBJ1-2, is DAMVIQNPRYQVTQFGKPVTLSCSQTLNHNVMYWYQQKSSQAPKLLFHYYDKDFNNEADTPDNFQSRRPNTSFCFLDIRSPGLGDTAMYLCATSRITGLYGYTFGSGTRLTVV.

The CDR3 DNA is TGTGCCAGCAGTTTATATGGACAGGGGCAGGAAGAGACCCAGTACTTC. As protein: CASSLYGQGQEETQYF. The V and J genes are TRBV28 and TRBJ2-5, with 9 bases that match TRBD1. The CDR3 consists of 16 residues. V trimming: 1 base; J trimming: 3 bases; junction bases outside the gene matches: 6. The germline gives CDR1 MDHEN, CDR2 SYDVKM.

The chain couples TRBV19 to TRBJ2-4, with a tentative D call TRBD2 (7 bases). This CDR3 is 19 amino acids long. Germline CDR1 reads LNHDA; CDR2 reads SQIVND (reference sequence). The V end was cut by 3 bases, the J end by 8 bases, with 29 bases between. The CDR3 here is CASSIGGGSVVFRSDIQYF. CDR3 in DNA: TGTGCCAGTAGTATTGGGGGCGGGAGCGTCGTTTTCCGATCGGACATTCAGTACTTC.

DNA for the CDR3: TGTGCCAGCAGGATAATTTCAGGAGGTGGCTACACCTTC. This sequence encodes CASRIISGGGYTF. The chain uses TRBV27 and TRBJ1-2; unclear D gene. V lost 6 bases to trimming and J lost 7 bases, with 15 bases between them. Germline V CDR1 and CDR2: MNHEY, SMNVEV (reference sequence). The CDR3 spans 13 residues.

The chain joins TRBV5-1 to TRBJ1-2; D perhaps matches TRBD1 (5 bases). This CDR3 has 14 amino acids. The germline V gene encodes CDR1 SGHRS and CDR2 YFSETQ. V was trimmed by 4 bases and J by 7 bases, leaving 17 bases between them. The CDR3 region is CASSHGQGLGGYTF. The CDR3 coding sequence is TGCGCCAGCAGCCACGGGCAGGGCCTCGGTGGCTACACCTTC. Variable domain in full (rest from reference TRBV5-1 and TRBJ1-2): KAGVTQTPRYLIKTRGQQVTLSCSPISGHRSVSWYQQTPGQGLQFLFEYFSETQRNKGNFPGRFSGRQFSNSRSEMNVSTLELGDSALYLCASSHGQGLGGYTFGSGTRLTVV.

The chain uses TRBV2 and TRBJ2-2, with D possibly called TRBD1 or TRBD2 (5 bases each). Deletions cut 11 bases from V and 3 bases from J, with 10 bases between. The CDR3 loop spans 12 amino acids. CDR1 SNHLY and CDR2 FYNNEI come from the germline V gene. The CDR3 spells CASGRDTGELFF. The CDR3 coding sequence is TGTGCCTCAGGGCGGGACACCGGGGAGCTGTTTTTT.

V usage is TRBV7-9 and J usage is TRBJ2-5; TRBD1 matches 8 bases. Germline loops: CDR1 SEHNR, CDR2 FQNEAQ (reference sequence). The CDR3 has 15 amino acids. Unmatched junction bases numbered 8, after V lost 3 bases and J lost 5 bases. The CDR3 spells CASSFRQGAYETQYF. In nucleotides, the CDR3 is TGTGCCAGCAGCTTTCGGCAGGGGGCTTACGAGACCCAGTACTTC. Full variable domain (remainder filled in from reference TRBV7-9 and TRBJ2-5): DTGVSQNPRHKITKRGQNVTFRCDPISEHNRLYWYRQTLGQGPEFLTYFQNEAQLEKSRLLSDRFSAERPKGSFSTLEIQRTEQGDSAMYLCASSFRQGAYETQYFGPGTRLLVL.

The V and J genes are TRBV5-1 and TRBJ2-7, with 10 bases aligning to TRBD2. The CDR3 length is 19 residues. With V trimmed by 2 bases and J by 2 bases, 16 bases remained unmatched. Germline values: CDR1 SGHRS, CDR2 YFSETQ. CDR3 protein: CASSFGPGAGGPSTYEQYF. In nucleotides, the CDR3 is TGCGCCAGCAGCTTTGGACCGGGAGCGGGAGGGCCATCCACCTACGAGCAGTACTTC. The full variable domain, in which reference TRBV5-1 and TRBJ2-7 provide the parts outside the CDR3, is KAGVTQTPRYLIKTRGQQVTLSCSPISGHRSVSWYQQTPGQGLQFLFEYFSETQRNKGNFPGRFSGRQFSNSRSEMNVSTLELGDSALYLCASSFGPGAGGPSTYEQYFGPGTRLTVT.

There are a few counts of this clone. The rearrangement links TRBV7-9 to TRBJ2-3; no reliable D call. Germline V gene sequence: CDR1 SEHNR, CDR2 FQNEAQ (reference sequence). The CDR3 is 14 amino acids. Deletions cut 4 bases from V and 5 bases from J, with 13 bases between. This CDR3 is CASSSDWSEDTQYF. The CDR3, as DNA: TGTGCCAGCAGCTCCGACTGGTCGGAAGATACGCAGTATTTT.

In this sample, this clone turned up a few times. V gene TRBV2 combines with J gene TRBJ2-7; D unresolved. Trimming left V 4 bases short and J 3 bases short, with 4 bases between. This CDR3 has 11 residues. Per germline, CDR1 SNHLY and CDR2 FYNNEI. As DNA, the CDR3 is TGTGCCAGCAGTGGCCGCTACGAGCAGTACTTC. It is translated as CASSGRYEQYF.

The V and J genes are TRBV6-5 and TRBJ1-2; no firm D call. Germline lookup yields CDR1 MNHEY and CDR2 SVGAGI. Trimming left V 8 bases short and J 3 bases short, with 4 bases between. The CDR3 is 10 residues long. CDR3 DNA: TGTGCCAGCGGTGACTATGGCTACACCTTC. Its translation is CASGDYGYTF.

J is TRBJ1-3 and V is TRBV14, with TRBD1 matching over 8 bases. The germline CDR1 and CDR2 sequences are SGHDN and FVKESK. V trimming: 4 bases; J trimming: 0 bases; junction bases outside the gene matches: 5. The CDR3 consists of 16 residues. This chain's CDR3 is CASSLLGTGSGNTIYF. Here the CDR3 DNA reads TGTGCCAGCAGCCTCCTAGGGACAGGCTCTGGAAACACCATATATTTT.

This clone came up a few times. This rearrangement joins TRBV29-1 to TRBJ2-7; D ambiguous. V was shortened by 5 bases and J by 4 bases, with 6 bases between the two germline ends. The CDR3 runs 10 residues. Germline assignment: CDR1 SQVTM and CDR2 ANQGSEA. DNA of the CDR3: TGCAGCGTTTGGACGTACGAGCAGTACTTC. Residues: CSVWTYEQYF.

V and J are TRBV5-4 and TRBJ1-1; weak D call: TRBD1 (6 bases). The length of the CDR3 is 15 residues. V gave up 0 bases and J gave up 5 bases, with 14 bases separating them. Per the germline V gene, CDR1 is SGHNT and CDR2 is YYREEE (reference sequence). The CDR3 DNA reads as TGTGCCAGCAGCTTGGAAGGGGGGTTGTGGACTGAAGCTTTCTTT. Its protein is CASSLEGGLWTEAFF.

The gene calls are TRBV6-5 and TRBJ2-7; D is possibly TRBD1 (7 bases). CDR3 length: 13 amino acids. The V and J ends lost 6 bases and 5 bases respectively, with 14 bases between them. Germline CDR1 is MNHEY and CDR2 is SVGAGI. DNA of the CDR3: TGTGCCAGCAGGGCAGGGGGGTTCAACGAGCAGTACTTC. This codes for CASRAGGFNEQYF.

The V gene is TRBV9, the J gene TRBJ2-1, with 10 bases fitting TRBD2. Germline CDR1 and CDR2: SGDLS and YYNGEE. This CDR3 contains 15 residues. Trimming at V came to 0 bases and at J to 4 bases, leaving 1 base not matched to a gene. The CDR3 loop reads CASSVELAGYNEQFF. The CDR3 nucleotides are TGTGCCAGCAGCGTAGAACTAGCGGGGTACAATGAGCAGTTCTTC.

This clone was picked up one time. This chain links TRBV29-1 with TRBJ1-5; D is unclear. Germline CDR1 is SQVTM and CDR2 is ANQGSEA. With 3 bases removed from V and 2 bases from J, the gap between germline ends came to 14 bases. The CDR3 contains 15 residues. CDR3 loop: CSVELGGGGNQPQHF. The CDR3 region has the DNA TGCAGCGTTGAGCTCGGCGGTGGGGGCAATCAGCCCCAGCATTTT.

This chain uses TRBV6-1 with TRBJ1-1; a weak D match, TRBD1 (6 bases). This CDR3 is built from 12 residues. Germline V gene data show CDR1 as MNHNS and CDR2 as SASEGT. The V and J ends lost 10 bases and 0 bases respectively, with 9 bases between them. The CDR3 DNA reads TGTGCCACAGACAGGATGAACACTGAAGCTTTCTTT. Translation: CATDRMNTEAFF.

This sequence joins TRBV7-9 and TRBJ2-7; perhaps TRBD2 as D (6 bases). The CDR3 runs 13 residues. The V end lost 1 base, the J end lost 4 bases, and 8 bases lay between the germline ends. Germline V gene data show CDR1 as SEHNR and CDR2 as FQNEAQ (reference sequence). CDR3 amino acids: CASSLGEVYEQYF. The CDR3 bases are TGTGCCAGCAGCTTAGGGGAGGTATACGAGCAGTACTTC.

This clone has a count of ten or more. The CDR3 DNA is TGTGCAAGTCGCTTCCCTAGCGGGACCTTCTACGAGCAGTACTTC. Its protein is CASRFPSGTFYEQYF. This sequence joins TRBV12-2 and TRBJ2-7; the D call TRBD2 from the table was never checked on the DNA. TRBV12-2 is described as a pseudogene. This CDR3 has 15 residues.

The V gene is TRBV10-3, the J gene TRBJ2-1; D remains ambiguous. Germline assignment: CDR1 ENHRY and CDR2 SYGVKD. Trimming pared 4 bases from V and 2 bases from J, leaving 9 bases between. There are 14 residues in the CDR3. The chain's CDR3 is CAISVAPPYNEQFF. The CDR3 nucleotides read TGTGCCATCAGTGTGGCACCCCCCTACAATGAGCAGTTCTTC.